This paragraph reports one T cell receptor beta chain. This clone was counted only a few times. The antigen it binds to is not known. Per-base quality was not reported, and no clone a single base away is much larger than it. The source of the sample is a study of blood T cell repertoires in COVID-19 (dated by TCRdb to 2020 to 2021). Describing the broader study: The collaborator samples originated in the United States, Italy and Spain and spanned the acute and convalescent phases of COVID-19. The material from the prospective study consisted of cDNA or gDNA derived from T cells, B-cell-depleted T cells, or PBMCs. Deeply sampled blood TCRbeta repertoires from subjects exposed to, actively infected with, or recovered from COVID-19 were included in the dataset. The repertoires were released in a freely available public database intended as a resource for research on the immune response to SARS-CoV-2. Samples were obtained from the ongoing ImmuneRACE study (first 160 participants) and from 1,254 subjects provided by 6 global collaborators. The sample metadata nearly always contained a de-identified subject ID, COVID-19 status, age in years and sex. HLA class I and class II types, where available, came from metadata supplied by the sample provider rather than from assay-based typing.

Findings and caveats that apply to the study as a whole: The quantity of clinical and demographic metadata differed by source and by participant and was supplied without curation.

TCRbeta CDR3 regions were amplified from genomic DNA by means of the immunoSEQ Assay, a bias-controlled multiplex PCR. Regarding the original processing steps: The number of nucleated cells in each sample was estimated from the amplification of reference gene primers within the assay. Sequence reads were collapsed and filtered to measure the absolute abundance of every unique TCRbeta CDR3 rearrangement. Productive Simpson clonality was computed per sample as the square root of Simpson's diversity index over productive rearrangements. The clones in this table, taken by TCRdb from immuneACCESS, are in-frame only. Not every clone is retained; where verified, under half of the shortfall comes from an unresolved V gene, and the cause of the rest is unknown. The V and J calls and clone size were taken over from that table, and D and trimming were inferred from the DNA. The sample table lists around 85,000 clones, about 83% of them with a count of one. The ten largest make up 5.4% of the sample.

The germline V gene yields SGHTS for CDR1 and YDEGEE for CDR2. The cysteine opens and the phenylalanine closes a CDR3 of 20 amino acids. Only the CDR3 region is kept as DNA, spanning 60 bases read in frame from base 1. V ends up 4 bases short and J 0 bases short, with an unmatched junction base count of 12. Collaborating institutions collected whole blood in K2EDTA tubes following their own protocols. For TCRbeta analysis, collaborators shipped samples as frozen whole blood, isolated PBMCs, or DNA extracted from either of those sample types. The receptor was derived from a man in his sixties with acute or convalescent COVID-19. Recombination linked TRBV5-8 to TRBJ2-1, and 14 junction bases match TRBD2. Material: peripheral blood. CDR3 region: CASSRSGGTSGGRSYNEQFF. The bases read TGTGCCAGCAGCCGATCGGGCGGGACTAGCGGGGGCCGCTCCTACAATGAGCAGTTCTTC.